The TCR beta chain under discussion was sequenced for a study of T-cell reconstitution after alpha-beta-depleted transplantation in children. Study conclusions and caveats: One year post-transplant, T-cell counts and diversity were largely derived from T cells produced anew.

Note on this clonotype: Its target is unknown.

Germline trimming cut 1 base from V and 3 bases from J; bases unmatched to any gene: 3. The CDR3 totals 15 residues. Germline V gene data show CDR1 as GTSNPN and CDR2 as SVGIG (reference sequence). The TCRbeta library was prepared with unique molecular identifiers. MiXCR, applied by TCRdb to the PCR reads, yields one record per CDR3 protein. In the table there are approximately 520,000 distinct CDR3 sequences, approximately 10% of which are singletons. V usage is TRBV30 and J usage is TRBJ1-5; 10 bases fit TRBD1. The origin of this receptor is a female patient aged 2 to 10 who had a stem cell transplant for aplastic anemia, so the T cells may come from the graft donor. This material consisted of PBMCs, mostly from graft donor cells, taken 180 days after TCRalphabeta/CD19-depleted stem cell transplant. CDR3 coding DNA: TGTGCCTGGAGTGGGACAGGGGGAACCAATCAGCCCCAGCATTTT. It translates to CAWSGTGGTNQPQHF.